This T cell receptor (beta chain) appears in the sequencing data of a study of blood T cell repertoires in COVID-19. From germline, CDR1 is MNHEY and CDR2 SVGAGI. V lost 5 bases, J lost 4 bases, and 5 bases stayed unmatched. This CDR3 region has 14 residues. In the original analysis: How many nucleated cells were present was estimated from reference gene primer amplification. Produced via immunoSEQ multiplex PCR; TCRdb's table is partial and in-frame only. The DNA gave D and trimming, while V, J and clone size come from that table. In the table there are about 69,000 clones, less than 95% of which are singletons.

The material sequenced was peripheral blood. This clonotype originated in a woman aged 18-30 years with acute or convalescent COVID-19. This sequence joins TRBV6-5 and TRBJ1-1, with 9 positions matching TRBD1. The CDR3 DNA reads as TGTGCCAGCAGTATCGGACAGGGGATCACTGAAGCTTTCTTT. This gives the protein CASSIGQGITEAFF.